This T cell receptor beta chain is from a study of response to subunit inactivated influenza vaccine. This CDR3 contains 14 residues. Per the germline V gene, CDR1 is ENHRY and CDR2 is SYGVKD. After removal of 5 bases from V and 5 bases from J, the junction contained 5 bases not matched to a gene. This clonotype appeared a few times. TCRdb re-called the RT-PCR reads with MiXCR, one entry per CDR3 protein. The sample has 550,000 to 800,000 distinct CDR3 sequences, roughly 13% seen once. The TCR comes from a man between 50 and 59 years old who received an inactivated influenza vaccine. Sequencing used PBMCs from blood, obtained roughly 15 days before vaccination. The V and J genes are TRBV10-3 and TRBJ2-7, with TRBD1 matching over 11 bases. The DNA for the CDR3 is TGTGCCATCAGTACCCGGACAGGGGGCAACGAGCAGTACTTC. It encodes CAISTRTGGNEQYF.